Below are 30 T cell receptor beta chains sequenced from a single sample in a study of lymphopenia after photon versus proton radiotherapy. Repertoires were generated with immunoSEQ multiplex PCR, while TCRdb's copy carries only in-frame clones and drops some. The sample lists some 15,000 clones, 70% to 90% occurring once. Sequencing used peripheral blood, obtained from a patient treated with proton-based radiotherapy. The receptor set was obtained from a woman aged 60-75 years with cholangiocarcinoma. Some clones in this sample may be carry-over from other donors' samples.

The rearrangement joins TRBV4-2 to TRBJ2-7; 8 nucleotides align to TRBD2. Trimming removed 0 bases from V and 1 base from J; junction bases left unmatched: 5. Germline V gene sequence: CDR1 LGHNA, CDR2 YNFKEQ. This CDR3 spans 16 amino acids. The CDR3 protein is CASSQEVASGSYEQYF. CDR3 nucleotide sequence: TGTGCCAGCAGCCAAGAAGTGGCTAGCGGGTCCTACGAGCAGTACTTC.

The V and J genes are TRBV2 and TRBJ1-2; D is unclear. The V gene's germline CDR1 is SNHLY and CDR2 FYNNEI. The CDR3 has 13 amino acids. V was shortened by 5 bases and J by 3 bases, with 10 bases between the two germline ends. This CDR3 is CASSYTEDYGYTF. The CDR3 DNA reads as TGTGCCAGCAGTTATACAGAGGACTATGGCTACACCTTC.

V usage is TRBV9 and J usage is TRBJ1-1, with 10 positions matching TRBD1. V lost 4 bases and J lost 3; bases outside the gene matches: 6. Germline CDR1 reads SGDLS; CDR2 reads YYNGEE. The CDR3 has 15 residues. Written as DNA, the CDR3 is TGTGCCAGCAGCAAGACCGGACAGGGGGACACTGAAGCTTTCTTT. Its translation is CASSKTGQGDTEAFF.

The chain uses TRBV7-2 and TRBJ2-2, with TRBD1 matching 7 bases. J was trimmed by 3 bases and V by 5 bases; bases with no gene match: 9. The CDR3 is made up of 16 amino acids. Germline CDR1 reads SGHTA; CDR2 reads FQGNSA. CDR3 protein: CASSTRQGGYTGELFF. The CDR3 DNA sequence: TGTGCCAGCAGCACCCGACAGGGCGGCTACACCGGGGAGCTGTTTTTT.

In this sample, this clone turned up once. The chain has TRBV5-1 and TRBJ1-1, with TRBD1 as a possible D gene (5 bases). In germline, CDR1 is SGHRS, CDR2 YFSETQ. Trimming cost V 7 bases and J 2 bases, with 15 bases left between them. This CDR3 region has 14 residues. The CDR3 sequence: CASGSRDLNTEAFF. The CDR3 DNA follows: TGCGCCAGCGGATCCCGGGACTTAAACACTGAAGCTTTCTTT.

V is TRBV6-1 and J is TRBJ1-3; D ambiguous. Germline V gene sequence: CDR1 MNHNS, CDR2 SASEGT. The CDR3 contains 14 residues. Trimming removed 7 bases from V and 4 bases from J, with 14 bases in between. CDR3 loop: CASITNTGGNTIYF. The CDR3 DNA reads TGTGCCAGCATTACAAATACGGGCGGAAACACCATATATTTT.

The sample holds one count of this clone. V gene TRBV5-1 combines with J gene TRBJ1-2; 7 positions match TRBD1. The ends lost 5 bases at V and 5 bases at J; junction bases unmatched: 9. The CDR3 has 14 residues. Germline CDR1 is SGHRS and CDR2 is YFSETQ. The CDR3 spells CASSSQGTSYGYTF. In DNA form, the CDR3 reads TGCGCCAGCAGTTCACAGGGGACTTCATATGGCTACACCTTC.

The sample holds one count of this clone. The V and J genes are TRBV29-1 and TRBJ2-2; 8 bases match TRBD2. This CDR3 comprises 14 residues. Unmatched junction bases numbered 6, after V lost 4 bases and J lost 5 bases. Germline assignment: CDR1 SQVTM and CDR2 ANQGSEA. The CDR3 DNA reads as TGCAGCGTTGTAGTAGCGGGGAGAACCGGGGAGCTGTTTTTT. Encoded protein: CSVVVAGRTGELFF.

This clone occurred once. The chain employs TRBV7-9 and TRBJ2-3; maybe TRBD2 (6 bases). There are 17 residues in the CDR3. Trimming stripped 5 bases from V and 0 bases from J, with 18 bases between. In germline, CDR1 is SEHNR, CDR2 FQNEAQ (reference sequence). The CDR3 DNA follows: TGTGCCAGCAGCACCCCGGGACTTTCTTCTAGCACAGATACGCAGTATTTT. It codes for CASSTPGLSSSTDTQYF.

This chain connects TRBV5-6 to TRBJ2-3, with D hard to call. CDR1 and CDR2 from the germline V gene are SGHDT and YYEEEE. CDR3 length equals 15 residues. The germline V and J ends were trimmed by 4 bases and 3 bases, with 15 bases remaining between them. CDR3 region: CASSPVALETDTQYF. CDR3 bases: TGTGCCAGCAGCCCCGTGGCGTTAGAGACAGATACGCAGTATTTT.

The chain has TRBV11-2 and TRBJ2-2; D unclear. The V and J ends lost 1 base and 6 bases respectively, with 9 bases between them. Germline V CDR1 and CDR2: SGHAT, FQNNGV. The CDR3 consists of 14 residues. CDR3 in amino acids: CASSLVQSPGELFF. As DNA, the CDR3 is TGTGCCAGCAGCTTAGTACAGTCCCCCGGGGAGCTGTTTTTT.

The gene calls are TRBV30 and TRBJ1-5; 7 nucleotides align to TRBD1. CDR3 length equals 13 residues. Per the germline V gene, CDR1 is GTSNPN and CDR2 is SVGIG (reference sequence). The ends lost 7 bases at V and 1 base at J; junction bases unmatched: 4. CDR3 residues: CALNRGSNQPQHF. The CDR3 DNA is TGTGCCTTAAACAGGGGCAGCAATCAGCCCCAGCATTTT.

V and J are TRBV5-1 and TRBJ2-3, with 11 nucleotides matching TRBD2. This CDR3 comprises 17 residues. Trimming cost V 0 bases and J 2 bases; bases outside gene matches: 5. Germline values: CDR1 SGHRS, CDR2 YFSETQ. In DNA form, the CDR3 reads TGCGCCAGCAGCTTGGACGCTAGCGGGGGGTTCACAGATACGCAGTATTTT. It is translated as CASSLDASGGFTDTQYF.

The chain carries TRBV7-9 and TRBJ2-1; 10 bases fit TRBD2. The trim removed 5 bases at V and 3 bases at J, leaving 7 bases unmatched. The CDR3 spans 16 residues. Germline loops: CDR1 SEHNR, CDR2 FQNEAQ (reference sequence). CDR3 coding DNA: TGTGCCAGCAGCGGCCGGGGACTAGCGTTCTACAATGAGCAGTTCTTC. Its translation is CASSGRGLAFYNEQFF. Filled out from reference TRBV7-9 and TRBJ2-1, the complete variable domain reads DTGVSQNPRHKITKRGQNVTFRCDPISEHNRLYWYRQTLGQGPEFLTYFQNEAQLEKSRLLSDRFSAERPKGSFSTLEIQRTEQGDSAMYLCASSGRGLAFYNEQFFGPGTRLTVL.

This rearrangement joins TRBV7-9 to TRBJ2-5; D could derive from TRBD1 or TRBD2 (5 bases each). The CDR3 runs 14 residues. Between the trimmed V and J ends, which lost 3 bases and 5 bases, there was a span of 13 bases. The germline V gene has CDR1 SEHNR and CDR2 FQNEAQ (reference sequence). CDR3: CASSLRGGSETQYF. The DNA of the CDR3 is TGTGCCAGCAGCTTGAGGGGCGGTTCGGAGACCCAGTACTTC.

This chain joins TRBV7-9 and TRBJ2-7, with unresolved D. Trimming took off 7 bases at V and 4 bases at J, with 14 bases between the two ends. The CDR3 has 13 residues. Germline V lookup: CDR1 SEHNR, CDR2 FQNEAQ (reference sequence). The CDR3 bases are TGTGCCAGCACCGACCGAACCCTATACGAGCAGTACTTC. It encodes CASTDRTLYEQYF.

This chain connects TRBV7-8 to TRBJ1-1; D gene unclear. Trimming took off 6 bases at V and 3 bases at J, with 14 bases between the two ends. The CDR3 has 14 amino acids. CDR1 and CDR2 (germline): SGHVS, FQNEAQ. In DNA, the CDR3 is TGTGCCAGCAGTAGTACGAGGGTGCACACTGAAGCTTTCTTT. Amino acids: CASSSTRVHTEAFF. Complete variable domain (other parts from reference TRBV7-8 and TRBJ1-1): GAGVSQSPRYKVAKRGQDVALRCDPISGHVSLFWYQQALGQGPEFLTYFQNEAQLDKSGLPSDRFFAERPEGSVSTLKIQRTQQEDSAVYLCASSSTRVHTEAFFGQGTRLTVV.

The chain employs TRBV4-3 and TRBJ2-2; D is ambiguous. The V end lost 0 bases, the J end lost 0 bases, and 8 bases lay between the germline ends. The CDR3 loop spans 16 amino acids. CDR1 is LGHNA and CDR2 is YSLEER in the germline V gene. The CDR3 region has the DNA TGCGCCAGCAGCCAAGATGGAACCGCGAACACCGGGGAGCTGTTTTTT. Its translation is CASSQDGTANTGELFF.

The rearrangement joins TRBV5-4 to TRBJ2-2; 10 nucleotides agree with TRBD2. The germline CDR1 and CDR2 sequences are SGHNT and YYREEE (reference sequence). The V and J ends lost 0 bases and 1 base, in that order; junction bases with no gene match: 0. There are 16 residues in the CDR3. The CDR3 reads CASSLGTSGNTGELFF. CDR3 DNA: TGTGCCAGCAGCTTGGGGACTAGCGGGAACACCGGGGAGCTGTTTTTT.

The CDR3 bases are TGTGCCAGCAGCTTGGGCGGGATCAGCACAGATACGCAGTATTTT. Protein: CASSLGGISTDTQYF. The rearrangement uses TRBV7-3 and TRBJ2-3; maybe TRBD2 (6 bases). The CDR3 contains 15 residues. V lost 3 bases and J 0 bases, leaving 10 bases between the germline ends. Germline lookup yields CDR1 SGHTA and CDR2 FQGTGA.

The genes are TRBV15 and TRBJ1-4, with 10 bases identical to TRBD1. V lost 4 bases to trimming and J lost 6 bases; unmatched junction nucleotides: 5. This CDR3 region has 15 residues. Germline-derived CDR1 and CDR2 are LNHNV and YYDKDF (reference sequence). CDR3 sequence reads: CATSKRTGGDEKLFF. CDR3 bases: TGTGCCACCAGCAAACGGACAGGGGGGGATGAAAAACTGTTTTTT.

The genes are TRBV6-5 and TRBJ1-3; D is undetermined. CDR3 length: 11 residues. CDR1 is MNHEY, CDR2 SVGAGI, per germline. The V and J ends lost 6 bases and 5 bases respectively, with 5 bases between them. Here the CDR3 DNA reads TGTGCCAGCAGCTCCAGAAACACCATATATTTT. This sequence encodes CASSSRNTIYF.

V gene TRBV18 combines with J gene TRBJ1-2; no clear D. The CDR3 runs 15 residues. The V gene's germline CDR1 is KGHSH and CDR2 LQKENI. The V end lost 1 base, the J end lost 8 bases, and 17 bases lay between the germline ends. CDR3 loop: CASSPRTEFDGGYTF. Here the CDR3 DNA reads TGTGCCAGCTCACCACGGACGGAATTCGACGGAGGCTACACCTTC.

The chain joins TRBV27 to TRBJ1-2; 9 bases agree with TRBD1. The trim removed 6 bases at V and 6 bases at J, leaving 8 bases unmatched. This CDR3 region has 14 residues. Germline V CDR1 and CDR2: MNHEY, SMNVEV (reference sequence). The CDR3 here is CASRLTGTGNGYTF. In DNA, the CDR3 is TGTGCCAGCAGACTAACCGGGACAGGGAATGGCTACACCTTC.

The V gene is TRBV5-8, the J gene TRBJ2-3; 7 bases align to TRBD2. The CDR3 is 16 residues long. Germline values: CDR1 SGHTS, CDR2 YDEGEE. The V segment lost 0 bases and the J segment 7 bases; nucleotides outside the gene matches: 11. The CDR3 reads CASSLVLAANDYTQYF. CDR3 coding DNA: TGTGCCAGCAGCTTGGTCCTAGCGGCAAACGATTATACGCAGTATTTT.

Here the CDR3 reads CASSSRTSAEQFF. The CDR3 DNA sequence: TGCGCCAGCAGTTCCCGGACTAGCGCCGAGCAGTTCTTC. V usage is TRBV5-1 and J usage is TRBJ2-1; 9 nucleotides agree with TRBD2. Germline-derived CDR1 and CDR2 are SGHRS and YFSETQ. V shed 5 bases and J 10 bases; nucleotides not matched to a gene: 7. The CDR3 extends over 13 amino acids.

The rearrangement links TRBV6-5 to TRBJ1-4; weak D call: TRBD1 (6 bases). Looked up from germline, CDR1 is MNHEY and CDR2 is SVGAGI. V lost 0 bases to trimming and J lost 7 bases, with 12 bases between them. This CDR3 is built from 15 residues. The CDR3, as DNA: TGTGCCAGCAGTTACTCGTTCCAGGGGCTTGAAAAACTGTTTTTT. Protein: CASSYSFQGLEKLFF.

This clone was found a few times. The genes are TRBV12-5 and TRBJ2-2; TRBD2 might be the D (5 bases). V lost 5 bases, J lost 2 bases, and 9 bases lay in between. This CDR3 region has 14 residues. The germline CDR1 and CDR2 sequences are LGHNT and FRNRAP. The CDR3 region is CASGTGSNTGELFF. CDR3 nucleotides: TGTGCTAGTGGTACTGGGAGCAACACCGGGGAGCTGTTTTTT. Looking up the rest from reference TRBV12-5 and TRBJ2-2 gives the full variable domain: DARVTQTPRHKVTEMGQEVTMRCQPILGHNTVFWYRQTMMQGLELLAYFRNRAPLDDSGMPKDRFSAEMPDATLATLKIQPSEPRDSAVYFCASGTGSNTGELFFGEGSRLTVL.

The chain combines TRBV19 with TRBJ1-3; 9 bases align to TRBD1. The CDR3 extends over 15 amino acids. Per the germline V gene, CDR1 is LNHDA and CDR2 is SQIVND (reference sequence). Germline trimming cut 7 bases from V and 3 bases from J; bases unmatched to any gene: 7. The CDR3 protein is CASTEDRGYGNTIYF. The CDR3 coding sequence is TGTGCCAGTACCGAGGACAGGGGATATGGAAACACCATATATTTT.

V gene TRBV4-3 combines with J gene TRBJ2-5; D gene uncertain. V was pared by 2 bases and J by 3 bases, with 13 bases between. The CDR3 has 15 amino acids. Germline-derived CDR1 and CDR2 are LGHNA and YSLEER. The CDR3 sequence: CASSQRGTAEETQYF. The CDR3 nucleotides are TGCGCCAGCAGCCAACGCGGAACGGCAGAAGAGACCCAGTACTTC.